This is a list of T cell receptor beta chains from one sample in a study of control samples from healthy donors and cancer patients. Sequencing was performed with immunoSEQ multiplex PCR; in TCRdb, only in-frame clones are kept and a portion is missing. The profile shows 150,000 to 200,000 clones, 85% to 90% of them singletons. Material for sequencing was blood. The source of these receptors is a man aged 25-45 years in good health. The CDR3 runs from the conserved cysteine through the conserved F or W. Each record gives: clone size, J gene, V gene, D gene, CDR3 DNA, CDR3 protein. A D gene is named only where the DNA matches it firmly. Not every row has a clone size; where given, it reads once, few, many or a size class.

NA | TRBJ1-5 | TRBV12-3/TRBV12-4 | NA | TGTGCCAGCAGTTTCGCGACTGCAGGGCCCCAGCATTTT | CASSFATAGPQHF
NA | TRBJ1-2 | TRBV7-9 | NA | TGTGCCAGCAGCTCGGGGGAGGGGCTCTATGGCTACACCTTC | CASSSGEGLYGYTF
NA | TRBJ2-1 | TRBV9 | TRBD2 | TGTGCCAGCAGCGACGGGACTAGCGGGAGGACCAGGAATGAGCAGTTCTTC | CASSDGTSGRTRNEQFF
NA | TRBJ2-2 | TRBV7-8 | NA | TGTGCCAGCAGCTTTAGTAGGTGGAGCACCGGGGAGCTGTTTTTT | CASSFSRWSTGELFF
NA | TRBJ1-6 | TRBV25-1 | TRBD1 | TGTGCCAGCAGTGATCGGAGGACAGGGCCTGGTTCACCCCTCCACTTT | CASSDRRTGPGSPLHF
NA | TRBJ2-5 | TRBV5-1 | TRBD2 | TGCGCCAGCAGCTTGAGGGAGACTAGCGGGAGTGAGACCCAGTACTTC | CASSLRETSGSETQYF
NA | TRBJ1-2 | TRBV2 | NA | TGTGCCAGCAGTGAACAGGGGAGCGGCTACACCTTC | CASSEQGSGYTF
NA | TRBJ1-1 | TRBV7-6 | NA | TGTGCCAGCAGCCAGGTCAGGGGAGGTATTAACACTGAAGCTTTCTTT | CASSQVRGGINTEAFF
NA | TRBJ2-7 | TRBV4-2 | TRBD2 | TGTGCCAGCAGCCTTTCCTTTAGCGGGGCCTACGAGCAGTACTTC | CASSLSFSGAYEQYF
once | TRBJ1-4 | TRBV6-5 | NA | TGTGCCAGCAGTTTGAAGCTAAGAAATGAAAAACTGTTTTTT | CASSLKLRNEKLFF
NA | TRBJ2-7 | TRBV28 | NA | TGTGCCAGCAGGGGGCAGGGAGTATTGTACGAGCAGTACTTC | CASRGQGVLYEQYF
NA | TRBJ1-1 | TRBV9 | TRBD1 | TGTGCCAGCAGCGCCGACAGGGGCGGCGGCACTGAAGCTTTCTTT | CASSADRGGGTEAFF
NA | TRBJ1-1 | TRBV28 | TRBD1 | TGTGCCGTCTCCGGGACAGGGATCCTAGGTGAAGCTTTCTTT | CAVSGTGILGEAFF
NA | TRBJ2-7 | TRBV14 | NA | TGTGCCAGCAGCCAAGATGTAAGGGAAGAGCAGTACTTC | CASSQDVREEQYF
NA | TRBJ2-2 | TRBV3-1/TRBV3-2 | NA | TGTGCCAGCAGCACGTACCCCGACAGGAAAAACACCGGGGAGCTGTTTTTT | CASSTYPDRKNTGELFF
NA | TRBJ2-7 | TRBV3-1/TRBV3-2 | TRBD2 | TGTGCCAGCAGCCAGGGGACTAGCGGCTACGAGCAGTACTTC | CASSQGTSGYEQYF
NA | TRBJ1-1 | TRBV20-1 | NA | TGCAGTGCCCGAGGTGGTGTTGAAGCTTTCTTT | CSARGGVEAFF
once | TRBJ1-5 | TRBV9 | TRBD1 | TGTGCCAGCAGCGTAACCGGGACAGAGGATCAGCCCCAGCATTTT | CASSVTGTEDQPQHF
NA | TRBJ1-5 | TRBV29-1 | NA | TGCAGCGTTTCCCCAGACAATAGCAATCAGCCCCAGCATTTT | CSVSPDNSNQPQHF
few | TRBJ2-3 | TRBV2 | TRBD2 | TGTGCCAGCAGCCGGACTAGCGGGGGGTTCCCTAGCACAGATACGCAGTATTTT | CASSRTSGGFPSTDTQYF
NA | TRBJ1-3 | TRBV11-2 | NA | TGTGCCAGCAGCTTAGATGAAACAGGAAACACCATATATTTT | CASSLDETGNTIYF
NA | TRBJ2-1 | TRBV4-1 | TRBD2 | TGCGCCAGCAGCCAAGTTTACCCTAGCGGATACAATGAGCAGTTCTTC | CASSQVYPSGYNEQFF
NA | TRBJ2-5 | TRBV19 | TRBD2 | TGTGCCACGACTAGCGGGGGAAGGGAGACCCAGTACTTC | CATTSGGRETQYF
NA | TRBJ1-1 | TRBV3-1/TRBV3-2 | NA | TGTGCCAGCAGCCAAAGTATGGGGCGAGAAGCTTTCTTT | CASSQSMGREAFF
NA | TRBJ2-7 | TRBV2 | NA | TGTGCCAGCAGGAATCCCCAGGGGGGCCGTCACTACGAGCAGTACTTC | CASRNPQGGRHYEQYF
once | TRBJ2-3 | TRBV3-1/TRBV3-2 | TRBD2 | TGTGCCAGCAGCCAAGAGCGGGAGAGGGGCACAGATACGCAGTATTTT | CASSQERERGTDTQYF
NA | TRBJ2-7 | TRBV25-1 | TRBD2 | TGTGCCAGCGCCACTAGCGGGAGGAACGAGCAGTACTTC | CASATSGRNEQYF
NA | TRBJ2-7 | TRBV24-1 | TRBD1 | TGTGCCACCAGTGATACCGGGACAGGGGGCTACGAGCAGTACTTC | CATSDTGTGGYEQYF
NA | TRBJ1-4 | TRBV2 | TRBD1 | TGTGCCAGCAATCGACAGGGAACTAATGAAAAACTGTTTTTT | CASNRQGTNEKLFF
NA | TRBJ1-6 | TRBV2 | NA | TGTGCCAGCAGTGGACAGGCCACGTCGCCTATCTCACCCCTCCACTTT | CASSGQATSPISPLHF
NA | TRBJ2-2 | TRBV7-9 | TRBD2 | TGTGCCAGCAGCCCCGTGGGGGGGGACACCGGGGAGCTGTTTTTT | CASSPVGGDTGELFF
NA | TRBJ2-1 | TRBV24-1 | NA | TGTGCCACCAGTGATTCCAGAAATGAGCAGTTCTTC | CATSDSRNEQFF
NA | TRBJ2-1 | TRBV7-3 | NA | TGTGCCAGCAGCTTATCTTTATACAATGAGCAGTTCTTC | CASSLSLYNEQFF
NA | TRBJ1-6 | TRBV7-2 | TRBD1 | TGTGCCAGCAGCTATCAGGGGGGTTCACCCCTCCACTTT | CASSYQGGSPLHF
NA | TRBJ1-1 | TRBV9 | NA | TGTGCCAGCAGCGTAGGTGGTGGAGGGAACACTGAAGCTTTCTTT | CASSVGGGGNTEAFF
NA | TRBJ2-7 | TRBV11-2 | TRBD2 | TGTGCCAGCAGCTTAGCCGCCGGGACTAGCGTCGAGCAGTACTTC | CASSLAAGTSVEQYF
NA | TRBJ2-3 | TRBV21-1 | NA | TGTGCCAGCAGCAAAACATCACTAGTGGTGGGGGGTCGCACAGATACGCAGTATTTT | CASSKTSLVVGGRTDTQYF
NA | TRBJ1-2 | TRBV6-1 | NA | TGTGCCAGCAGTGATTTAACCGGGCCACTCTATGGCTACACCTTC | CASSDLTGPLYGYTF
once | TRBJ2-2 | TRBV7-2 | TRBD2 | TGTGCCAGCAGCTCCCCTAGAGGGAGGGGAAACACCGGGGAGCTGTTTTTT | CASSSPRGRGNTGELFF
NA | TRBJ1-1 | TRBV12-5 | NA | TGTGCTAGTGGTTTGAGCATGACAGCCGAAGCTTTCTTT | CASGLSMTAEAFF
NA | TRBJ2-1 | TRBV11-3 | NA | TGTGCCAGCAGCTTAGATCAGAGTAGCGGACACAATGAGCAGTTCTTC | CASSLDQSSGHNEQFF
NA | TRBJ2-1 | TRBV5-6 | NA | TGTGCCAGCAGCCCGCTTAGCAACTACAATGAGCAGTTCTTC | CASSPLSNYNEQFF
NA | TRBJ1-4 | TRBV2 | NA | TGTGCCAGCAAATTTGAAAGGTTTGGGACGGCTAATGAAAAACTGTTTTTT | CASKFERFGTANEKLFF
NA | TRBJ2-5 | TRBV19 | TRBD1 | TGTGCCAGTAAGGGGACAGGGGACGAGACCCAGTACTTC | CASKGTGDETQYF
NA | TRBJ1-2 | TRBV4-1 | TRBD1 | TGCGCCAGCAGCCCCCCGCAGGGGGCTTGGGGCTACACCTTC | CASSPPQGAWGYTF
NA | TRBJ1-1 | TRBV5-1 | NA | TGCGCCAGCAGCTTGGGGCTCCCGTTGAAGGGGTTAAACACTGAAGCTTTCTTT | CASSLGLPLKGLNTEAFF
NA | TRBJ2-2 | TRBV7-9 | TRBD2 | TGTGCCAGCAGCCGGGAGGGAAGCACCAACACCGGGGAGCTGTTTTTT | CASSREGSTNTGELFF
NA | TRBJ1-3 | TRBV30 | NA | TGTGCCTGGAACTACCCACCCGGGACTGTCGGGAAAGGAAACACCATATATTTT | CAWNYPPGTVGKGNTIYF
NA | TRBJ2-6 | TRBV7-2 | NA | TGTGCCAGCAGGAAACTGGACAGACCTGGGGCCAACGTCCTGACTTTC | CASRKLDRPGANVLTF
NA | TRBJ2-5 | TRBV5-1 | NA | TGCGCCAGCAGCCGTGGACCGGGAGCCGGAGAGACCCAGTACTTC | CASSRGPGAGETQYF